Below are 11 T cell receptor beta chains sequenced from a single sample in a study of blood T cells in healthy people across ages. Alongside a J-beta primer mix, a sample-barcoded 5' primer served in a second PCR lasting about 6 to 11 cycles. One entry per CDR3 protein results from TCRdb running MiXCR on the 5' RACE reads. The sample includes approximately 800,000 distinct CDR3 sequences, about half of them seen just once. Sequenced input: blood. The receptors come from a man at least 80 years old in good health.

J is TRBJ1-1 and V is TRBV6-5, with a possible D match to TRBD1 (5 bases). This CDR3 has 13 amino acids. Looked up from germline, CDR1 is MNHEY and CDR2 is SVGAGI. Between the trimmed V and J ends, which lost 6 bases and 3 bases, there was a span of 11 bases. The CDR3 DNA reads TGTGCCAGCAGCCGGGACTTTGACACTGAAGCTTTCTTT. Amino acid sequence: CASSRDFDTEAFF.

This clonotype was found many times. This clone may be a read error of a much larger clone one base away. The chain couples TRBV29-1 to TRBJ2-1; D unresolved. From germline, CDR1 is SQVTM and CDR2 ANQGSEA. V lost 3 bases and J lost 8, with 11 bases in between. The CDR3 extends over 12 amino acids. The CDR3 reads CSVELGVDEQFF. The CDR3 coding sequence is TGCAGCGTTGAGCTCGGAGTGGATGAGCAGTTCTTC.

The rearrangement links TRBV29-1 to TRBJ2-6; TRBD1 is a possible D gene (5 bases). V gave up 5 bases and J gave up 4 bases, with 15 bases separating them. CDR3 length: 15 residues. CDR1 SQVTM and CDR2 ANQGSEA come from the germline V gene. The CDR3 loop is CSVQTALGGANVLTF. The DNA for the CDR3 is TGCAGCGTTCAGACAGCCCTTGGGGGGGCCAACGTCCTGACTTTC.

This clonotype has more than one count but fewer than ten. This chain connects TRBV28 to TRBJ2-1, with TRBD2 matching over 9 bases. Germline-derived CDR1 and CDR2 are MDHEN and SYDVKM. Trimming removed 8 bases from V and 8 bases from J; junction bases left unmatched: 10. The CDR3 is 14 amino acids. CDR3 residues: CASRWGGRAYEQFF. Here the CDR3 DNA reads TGTGCCAGCCGATGGGGCGGGAGGGCCTATGAGCAGTTCTTC. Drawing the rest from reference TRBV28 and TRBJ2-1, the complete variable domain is DVKVTQSSRYLVKRTGEKVFLECVQDMDHENMFWYRQDPGLGLRLIYFSYDVKMKEKGDIPEGYSVSREKKERFSLILESASTNQTSMYLCASRWGGRAYEQFFGPGTRLTVL.

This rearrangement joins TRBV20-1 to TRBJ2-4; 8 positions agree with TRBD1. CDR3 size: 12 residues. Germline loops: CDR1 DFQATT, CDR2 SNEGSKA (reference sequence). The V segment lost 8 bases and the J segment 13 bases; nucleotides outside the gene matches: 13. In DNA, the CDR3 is TGCAGTACTTATGGACAGGGCGGGGAGCAGTACTTC. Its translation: CSTYGQGGEQYF.

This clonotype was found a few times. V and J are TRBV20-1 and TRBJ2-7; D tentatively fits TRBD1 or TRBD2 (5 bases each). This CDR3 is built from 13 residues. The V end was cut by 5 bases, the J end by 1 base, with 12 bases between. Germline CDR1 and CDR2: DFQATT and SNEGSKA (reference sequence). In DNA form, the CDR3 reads TGCAGTGCTCACCGGGACGTGTCCTACGAGCAGTACTTC. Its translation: CSAHRDVSYEQYF.

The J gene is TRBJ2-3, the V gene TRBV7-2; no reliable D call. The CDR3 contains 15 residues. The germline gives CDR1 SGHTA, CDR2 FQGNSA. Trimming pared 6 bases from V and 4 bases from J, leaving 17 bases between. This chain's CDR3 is CASRNARSRADTQYF. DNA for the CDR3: TGTGCCAGCAGAAACGCTAGGTCGCGCGCAGATACGCAGTATTTT.

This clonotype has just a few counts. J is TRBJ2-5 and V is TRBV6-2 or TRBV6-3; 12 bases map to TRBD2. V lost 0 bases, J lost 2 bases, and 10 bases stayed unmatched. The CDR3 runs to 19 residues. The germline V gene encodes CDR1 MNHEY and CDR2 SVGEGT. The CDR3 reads CASSYSAQLAGGVQETQYF. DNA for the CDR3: TGTGCCAGCAGTTACTCCGCTCAACTAGCGGGAGGAGTACAAGAGACCCAGTACTTC.

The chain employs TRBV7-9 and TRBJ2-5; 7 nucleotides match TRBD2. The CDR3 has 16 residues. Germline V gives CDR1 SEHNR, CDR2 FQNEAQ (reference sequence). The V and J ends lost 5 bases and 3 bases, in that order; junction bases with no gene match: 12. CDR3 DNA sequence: TGTGCCAGCAGCCTTACGACCACTAGCGCCGAAGAGACCCAGTACTTC. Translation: CASSLTTTSAEETQYF.

For the CDR3, the DNA is TGCGCCAGCATCCCCCCTAGCGGGATTGAGGATTCCTACGAGCAGTACTTC. This gives the protein CASIPPSGIEDSYEQYF. The chain recombines TRBV10-2 with TRBJ2-7, with TRBD2 matching over 9 bases. The length of the CDR3 is 17 residues. V trimming: 7 bases; J trimming: 1 base; junction bases outside the gene matches: 14. Germline lookup yields CDR1 WSHSY and CDR2 SAAADI.

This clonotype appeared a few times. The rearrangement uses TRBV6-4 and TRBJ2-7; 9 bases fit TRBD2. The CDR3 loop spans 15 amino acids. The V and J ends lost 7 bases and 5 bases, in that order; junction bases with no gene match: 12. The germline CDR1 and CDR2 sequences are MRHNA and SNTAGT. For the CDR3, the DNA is TGTGCCAGCAACATCAGGGGAGCGGGAGGCAACGAGCAGTACTTC. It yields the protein CASNIRGAGGNEQYF.